Sequencing of this T cell receptor beta chain was carried out in a study of T cells in Graves' hyperthyroidism and ophthalmopathy. TCR beta CDR3 regions were amplified from RNA. A set of HTBI primers served as the primers for a first-round RT-PCR of the TCR CDR3. TCRdb processed the multiplex PCR reads anew with MiXCR; each CDR3 protein has one entry. Among more than 550,000 distinct CDR3 sequences listed, around a sixth were seen once. The origin of this receptor is a woman in her forties or fifties with Graves' hyperthyroidism that later progressed to Graves' ophthalmopathy. Material: blood.

The CDR3 DNA reads as TGTGCCAGCAGCTTAACGGGGGGGCCTAGCACTGAAGCTTTCTTT. Protein product: CASSLTGGPSTEAFF. V is TRBV11-2 and J is TRBJ1-1; perhaps TRBD1 as D (6 bases). CDR1 is SGHAT, CDR2 FQNNGV, per germline. This CDR3 contains 15 residues. V gave up 2 bases and J gave up 4 bases, with 14 bases separating them. The whole variable domain, remainder taken from reference TRBV11-2 and TRBJ1-1, is EAGVAQSPRYKIIEKRQSVAFWCNPISGHATLYWYQQILGQGPKLLIQFQNNGVVDDSQLPKDRFSAERLKGVDSTLKIQPAKLEDSAVYLCASSLTGGPSTEAFFGQGTRLTVV.